This TCR beta chain was sequenced for a study of Graves' ophthalmopathy and Graves' hyperthyroidism. Study-wide points: Among expanded thyroid clonotypes above 0.001 frequency, most also occurred in blood.

Enrolled hyperthyroidism patients had a new diagnosis, a duration under 2 months, and an age of 18 to 65. TCR beta CDR3 regions were amplified from RNA transcripts. In the first round, RT-PCR was carried out with HTBI primers, and a multiplex PCR formed the second round. TCRdb reprocessed the multiplex PCR reads with MiXCR, giving one entry per CDR3 protein. The top ten hold roughly 4.5% of the sample, which has 450,000 to 600,000 distinct CDR3 sequences, less than 45% seen once. A note on this clonotype: Antigen specificity is unknown. At one end the junction does not follow the germline gene, possibly because of a read error.

The TCR sequence derives from an adult man with Graves' hyperthyroidism. Sequencing was performed on peripheral blood or thyroid tissue (not recorded which).

The CDR3 DNA reads as TGCGCCAGCAGCTGGACTAGCGGGAGGGCTACAACCGATGAGCAGTTCTTC. Its protein is CASSWTSGRATTDEQFF. This chain connects TRBV7-8 to TRBJ2-1; 15 positions agree with TRBD2. CDR1 is SGHVS, CDR2 FQNEAQ, per germline. This CDR3 has 17 residues.